Listed below are T cell receptor beta chains from one sample, sequenced in a study of control samples from healthy donors and cancer patients. Clones were sequenced by immunoSEQ multiplex PCR, and TCRdb holds only the in-frame ones, with some missing. This table has roughly 99,000 clones, almost 85% appearing once. The sequenced sample consisted of blood. The receptors originated from a man in his sixties in good health. Both conserved end residues are part of each CDR3. A D gene is named only where the DNA matches it firmly. Rows give clone size only sometimes, using once, few, many, or a class for an expanded clone.

>NA|TRBJ1-3|TRBV5-1|NA|15
TGCGCCAGCAGCTTGAGTGGGACGGATGGAAACACCATATATTTT
CASSLSGTDGNTIYF
>TRBD2|TRBJ2-7|TRBV6-5|NA|14
TGTGCCAGCAGTTACTATAGCGGGAGTAACGAGCAGTACTTC
CASSYYSGSNEQYF
>TRBD1|TRBJ2-3|TRBV9|NA|15
TGTGCCAGCAGCGTCGGGACAGAGAGCACAGATACGCAGTATTTT
CASSVGTESTDTQYF
>NA|TRBJ2-3|TRBV2|NA|15
TGTGCCAGCAGTAGGACTATCAGAGGTACAGATACGCAGTATTTT
CASSRTIRGTDTQYF
>TRBD2|TRBJ2-2|TRBV3-1/TRBV3-2|NA|17
TGTGCCAGCAGCCACCGCGGGGTAGCGGGGCTCACCGGGGAGCTGTTTTTT
CASSHRGVAGLTGELFF
>NA|TRBJ2-2|TRBV9|NA|14
TGTGCCAGCAGCCCCCGACATAACACCGGGGAGCTGTTTTTT
CASSPRHNTGELFF
>NA|TRBJ1-2|TRBV5-1|NA|14
TGCGCCAGCAGCCCGGGACCTCTGAGTTATGGCTACACCTTC
CASSPGPLSYGYTF
>TRBD1|TRBJ2-2|TRBV5-6|NA|16
TGTGCCAGCAGCTTGGCTCAGGGGGCGGTCACCGGGGAGCTGTTTTTT
CASSLAQGAVTGELFF
>TRBD1|TRBJ1-1|TRBV5-8|NA|18
TGTGCCAGCAGCTTTAAACGGGACAGGGGGGGAGTGAGCACTGAAGCTTTCTTT
CASSFKRDRGGVSTEAFF
>NA|TRBJ1-2|TRBV21-1|medium-sized|14
TGTGCCAGCAGCGGCCTGACAGGGCACTATGGCTACACCTTC
CASSGLTGHYGYTF
>TRBD1|TRBJ2-5|TRBV5-1|NA|13
TGCGCCAGCAACCAGGGGGCAGAAGAGACCCAGTACTTC
CASNQGAEETQYF
>NA|TRBJ1-5|TRBV7-9|NA|15
TGTGCCAGCCAAGACAGCGACTATAGCAATCAGCCCCAGCATTTT
CASQDSDYSNQPQHF
>TRBD2|TRBJ2-5|TRBV5-1|NA|16
TGCGCCAGCAGCGATCAGCGGGGGGGCCGCCAAGAGACCCAGTACTTC
CASSDQRGGRQETQYF
>TRBD2|TRBJ2-7|TRBV19|NA|13
TGTGCCAGTAGTAGCGGGAGGGCCGGTGAGCAGTACTTC
CASSSGRAGEQYF
>NA|TRBJ2-5|TRBV7-9|NA|12
TGTGCCAGCAGTTCCAGGGAAGAGACCCAGTACTTC
CASSSREETQYF
>NA|TRBJ2-4|TRBV19|NA|12
TGTGCCAGTCTCGACGGTTCGAACATTCAGTACTTC
CASLDGSNIQYF
>TRBD1|TRBJ2-1|TRBV28|NA|16
TGTGCCAGCAGTGAACGGACAGGGGCAGGCTACAATGAGCAGTTCTTC
CASSERTGAGYNEQFF
>TRBD1|TRBJ1-1|TRBV12-3/TRBV12-4|NA|11
TGTGCCAGTAGGAGGGGGCTTGAAGCTTTCTTT
CASRRGLEAFF
>NA|TRBJ2-3|TRBV24-1|NA|17
TGTGCCACCAGTGATTCCCTTAGTCCGGGAGGCACAGATACGCAGTATTTT
CATSDSLSPGGTDTQYF
>NA|TRBJ2-2|TRBV30|few|14
TGTGCCTGGAGTGTAATGGGGAACACCGGGGAGCTGTTTTTT
CAWSVMGNTGELFF
>NA|TRBJ1-1|TRBV6-4|NA|13
TGTGCCAGCAGTGTTAATTGGGACACTGAAGCTTTCTTT
CASSVNWDTEAFF
>NA|TRBJ2-2|TRBV10-1|few|14
TGCGCCAGCAGTGAGTCGAGAGGGCAGGGGGAGCTGTTTTTT
CASSESRGQGELFF
>NA|TRBJ2-7|TRBV5-1|NA|16
TGCGCCAGCAGCTTATTGGCAGCGAGTAGCTCCTACGAGCAGTACTTC
CASSLLAASSSYEQYF
>NA|TRBJ1-6|TRBV6-5|NA|16
TGTGCCAGCAGTTACTCGAGTAGGGTAGGGAATTCACCCCTCCACTTT
CASSYSSRVGNSPLHF
>NA|TRBJ2-3|TRBV2|NA|15
TGTGCCAGCAGCAGGTCAGCTAGGGGCACAGATACGCAGTATTTT
CASSRSARGTDTQYF
>NA|TRBJ1-3|TRBV6-5|few|12
TGTGCCAGCAGTATTCAGGGAAACACCATATATTTT
CASSIQGNTIYF
>NA|TRBJ1-3|TRBV5-6|NA|15
TGTGCCAGCAGCATGGACCTAGGCTCTGGAAACACCATATATTTT
CASSMDLGSGNTIYF
>NA|TRBJ1-2|TRBV6-5|NA|13
TGTGCCAGCAGTTACTCGTGGGACTATGGCTACACCTTC
CASSYSWDYGYTF
>NA|TRBJ1-5|TRBV6-5|NA|13
TGTGCCAGCACAGGGGTGAGCAATCAGCCCCAGCATTTT
CASTGVSNQPQHF